This TCR beta chain was captured in a study of blood T cell repertoires in COVID-19. Study-level background: Donors in the United States, Italy and Spain gave samples during acute or convalescent COVID-19. Sample material is recorded as cDNA or gDNA derived from T cells, B-cell-depleted T cells, or PBMCs.

Per the study methods: The assay estimated nucleated cells by amplifying reference gene primers. Only in-frame clones appear in the TCRdb table, and some are missing; sequencing was by immunoSEQ multiplex PCR. V, J and clone size reflect that table, while D and trimming were determined from the DNA. The table shows about 90,000 clones, with 55% to 75% occurring only once. With 3 bases clipped from V and 1 base from J, the junction kept 7 bases outside the gene matches. The germline CDR1 and CDR2 sequences are MNHEY and SVGAGI. CDR3 length equals 16 residues. V and J are TRBV6-5 and TRBJ1-1, with 8 bases lining up with TRBD1. The sequencing sample was made of peripheral blood. This TCR was sampled from a woman older than 75 with acute or convalescent COVID-19. The CDR3 region has the DNA TGTGCCAGCAGTTATGCAGAGGGACAGGAGAACACTGAAGCTTTCTTT. The encoded protein is CASSYAEGQENTEAFF.